This T cell receptor (beta chain) was captured in a study of blood T cells in healthy people across ages. Points from the study as a whole: Researchers judged that diversity estimates from one million T cells fell short of true values. A greater number of naive CD4+ cells and higher diversity distinguished long-lived donors from aged donors.

For the second PCR, which ran for roughly 7 to 11 cycles, a sample-barcoded 5' primer and a J-beta primer mix were used. Tags on each cDNA molecule came from a template-switch adaptor with 12 random nucleotides. TCRdb itself ran the 5' RACE reads through MiXCR, one entry per CDR3 protein. The profile shows under 2 million distinct CDR3 sequences, approximately 32% of them singletons. A single count supports this clonotype. No antigen is known for it. The TCR sequence derives from a woman between 25 and 40 years old in good health. Sequenced sample: blood.

DNA for the CDR3: TGTGCCAGCAGGTACGGGAGGGTGAGTGAGCAGTTCTTC. Its protein product is CASRYGRVSEQFF. J is TRBJ2-1 and V is TRBV12-3 or TRBV12-4, with 8 positions matching TRBD2. The CDR3 extends over 13 amino acids. J lost 9 bases, V lost 6 bases, and 7 bases had no gene match.